The sequence of this TCR beta chain was determined in a study of blood T cell repertoires in COVID-19 (TCRdb year 2020). The study in broad terms: Samples from collaborators originated in the United States, Italy and Spain and spanned both the acute and convalescent phases of COVID-19. The material from the prospective study consisted of cDNA or gDNA derived from T cells, B-cell-depleted T cells, or PBMCs. Deeply sampled blood TCRbeta repertoires from subjects exposed to, actively infected with, or recovered from COVID-19 were included in the dataset. The repertoires were released in a freely available public database intended as a resource for research on the immune response to SARS-CoV-2. The samples were drawn from two sources: the first 160 participants of the ongoing ImmuneRACE study, and 1,000 to 1,500 subjects contributed by 6 global collaborators. A de-identified subject ID, COVID-19 status, age in years and sex were almost always included in the sample metadata. Where available, HLA class I and class II types were obtained from metadata supplied by the sample provider rather than from assay-based typing. Results and caveats for the whole study, not just this receptor: The quantity of clinical and demographic metadata differed by source and by participant and was supplied without curation.

The CDR3 contains 15 residues, cysteine and phenylalanine counted. This entry keeps only the CDR3 DNA: 45 bases, framed from base 1. Germline trimming amounts to 5 bases on V and 1 base on J, with 4 as the count of junction bases outside the gene matches. The germline V gene (reference sequence) yields LNHDA for CDR1 and SQIVND for CDR2. Note on this clone: It lacks a known antigen. Per-base qualities were not stored, and no clone one base away is much larger.

Enrolling through a virtual design, the prospective study's participants ranged in age from roughly 18 to 89 years and lived across 24 United States geographic areas. In the prospective study, cohorts were assigned on the basis of participant-reported clinical history obtained from a screening survey and a study questionnaire. In the prospective study, whole blood, serum and a nasopharyngeal or oropharyngeal swab were collected from each participant by mobile phlebotomists. Additional blood draws and questionnaires over an approximately 2-month period could optionally be provided by prospective study participants. Before DNA extraction, blood samples from the prospective study were shipped at room temperature or frozen. TCRbeta CDR3 regions were amplified from genomic DNA by means of the immunoSEQ Assay, a bias-controlled multiplex PCR. In the original analysis: The number of nucleated cells in each sample was estimated by amplification of reference gene primers within the assay. Sequence reads were collapsed and filtered to measure the absolute abundance of every unique TCRbeta CDR3 rearrangement. Productive Simpson clonality was computed per sample as the square root of Simpson's diversity index over productive rearrangements. Here the immuneACCESS table is served through TCRdb, limited to in-frame sequences with V and J called. Missing clones are a known gap in these copies; in checked studies unresolved V genes cover under half, and the rest lacks a known reason. From that table come the V and J calls and clone size; the DNA was used to work out D and trimming. In all, the sample holds approximately 220,000 clones, and roughly 87% of those were seen once. The ten largest clonotypes hold roughly 2.6% of the sample.

The sequence joins TRBV19 to TRBJ2-3; 9 bases in the middle match TRBD1. The sequence derives from a woman in her thirties with acute COVID-19. Sequenced material: PBMCs or T cells enriched from blood (not recorded which). The DNA sequence is TGTGCCAGTAGTCCTCGGGACAGGGGCACAGATACGCAGTATTTT. This is translated as CASSPRDRGTDTQYF.